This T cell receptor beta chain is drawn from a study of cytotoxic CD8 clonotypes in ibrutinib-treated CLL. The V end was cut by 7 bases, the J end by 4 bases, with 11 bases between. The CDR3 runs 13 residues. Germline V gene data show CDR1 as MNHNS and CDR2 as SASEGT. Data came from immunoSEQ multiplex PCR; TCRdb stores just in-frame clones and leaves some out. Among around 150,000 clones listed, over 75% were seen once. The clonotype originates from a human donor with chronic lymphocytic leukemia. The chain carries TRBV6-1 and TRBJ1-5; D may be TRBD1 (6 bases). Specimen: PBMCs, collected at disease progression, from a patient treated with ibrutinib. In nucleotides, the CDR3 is TGTGCCAGCACTACGGACAGAAATCAGCCCCAGCATTTT. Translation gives CASTTDRNQPQHF.